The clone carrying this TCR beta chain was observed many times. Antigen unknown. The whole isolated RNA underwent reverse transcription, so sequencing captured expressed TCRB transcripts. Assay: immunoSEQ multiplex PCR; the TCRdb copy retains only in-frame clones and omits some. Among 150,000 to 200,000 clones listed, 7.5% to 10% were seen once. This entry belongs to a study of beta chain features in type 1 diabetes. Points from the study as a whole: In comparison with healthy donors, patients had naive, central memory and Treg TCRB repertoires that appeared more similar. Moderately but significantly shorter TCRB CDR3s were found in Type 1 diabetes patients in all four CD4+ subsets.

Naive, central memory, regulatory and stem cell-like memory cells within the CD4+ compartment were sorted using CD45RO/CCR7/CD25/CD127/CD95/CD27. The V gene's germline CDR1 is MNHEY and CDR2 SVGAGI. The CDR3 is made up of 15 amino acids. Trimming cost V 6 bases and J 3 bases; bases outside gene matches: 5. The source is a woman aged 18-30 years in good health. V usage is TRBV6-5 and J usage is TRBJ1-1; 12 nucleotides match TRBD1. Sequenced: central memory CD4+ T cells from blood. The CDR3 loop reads CASRGQGAGDTEAFF. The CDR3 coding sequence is TGTGCCAGCAGGGGACAGGGGGCTGGTGACACTGAAGCTTTCTTT.